This record looks at one T cell receptor (beta chain) sequence and its context. The antigen it binds to is not known. The sample holds no much larger clone one base away, and base qualities are not on file. This sample was included in a study of Tregs in tolerant kidney transplant recipients (dated by TCRdb to the late 2010s). About the investigation overall: Before combined kidney and bone marrow transplantation, this study identified donor-specific regulatory T cells using TCRbeta sequencing and then followed those same cells after transplant. Several methods of expanding Tregs specific for an allogeneic donor were compared by TCRbeta repertoire sequencing in a few healthy controls. The paper as a whole reports these results and caveats: The most biologically relevant and donor-specific TCRbeta repertoire appeared to be identified by expanding Tregs with activated donor B cells. The study was constrained by small patient numbers, and validation of the findings is required in larger populations and under other immunosuppression protocols. Although technical replication error seemed to be minimal, the question of biological reproducibility was not addressed directly.

Genomic DNA was extracted from sorted cells with the QIAGEN DNeasy Blood and Tissue Kit for TCRbeta CDR3 sequencing. Through immunoSEQ, high-throughput TCRbeta CDR3 sequencing was done commercially, including PCR amplification with internal controls and bias correction. The original pipeline was this. A unique productive TCRbeta sequence was defined by the CDR3 nucleotide sequence when primers matched, and otherwise by the CDR3 amino acid sequence together with the Vbeta and Jbeta genes. Sorting error was corrected by removing sequences shared between sorted populations at a frequency ratio of 2:1 or less, and the remaining shared sequences were assigned to the higher population. A sequence counted as donor-reactive if, in CFSE-low cells, the sequence had a frequency of at least 0.01% and was expanded at least 5-fold compared with unstimulated cells. Repertoire divergence was quantified by Jensen-Shannon divergence calculated from the top 100 TCRbeta sequences ranked by frequency. For any sample with multiple sequencing runs, sorting error was corrected in each run separately before the runs were pooled. Held by TCRdb, this immuneACCESS table contains in-frame sequences only and omits some clones. Under half of the omission traces to an unresolved V gene where checked; the cause of the rest is unknown. The D gene and trimming were derived from the DNA, and the V and J assignments and clone size from that table. This sample comprises 200,000 to 300,000 clones, roughly four fifths of them detected only once. The ten largest account for around 0.6% of the sample.

Unstimulated Tregs (CD4+CD25+CD127-), CD4+ non-Tregs (CD4+CD25-), CD4 and CD8 cells were FACS-sorted from thawed PBMCs. Blood from healthy controls was obtained either from healthy volunteers or as purchased buffy coats. Healthy control blood was processed to PBMCs by Ficoll density gradient and cryopreserved, and patient PBMCs were collected before and after transplant. Reading from cysteine to phenylalanine, the CDR3 counts 14 amino acids. Kept here is only the CDR3 DNA, which spans 42 bases and is read in frame from base 1. The germline V gene supplies CDR1 ENHRY and CDR2 SYGVKD. Trimming at the junction amounts to 4 bases on V and 1 base on J, and the germline ends lie 10 bases apart.

The V and J segments used are TRBV10-3 and TRBJ1-1, and perhaps TRBD1 as D gene, on 5 matching bases. The clonotype comes from a human donor in good health. Sequenced input: CD4+ T cells from blood. The DNA sequence follows: TGTGCCATCAGTGGGTCGGGGGGGAACACTGAAGCTTTCTTT. This encodes CAISGSGGNTEAFF.